This T cell receptor (beta chain) was obtained from a study of monozygotic twins with inflammatory bowel disease. Study-wide results and limits: IBD patients shared fewer clonotypes with other individuals than healthy twins, especially patients with disease activity signs.

As regards this clonotype: Its antigen is not identified.

This CDR3 is 13 amino acids long. Addition of UMIs with a 6-nucleotide sample barcode was achieved by template switching. From its re-call of the 5' RACE reads, TCRdb lists each CDR3 protein once, without DNA. This sample's table reports some 150,000 distinct CDR3 sequences. This chain connects TRBV12-3 or TRBV12-4 to TRBJ1-6. Input material: blood. This receptor was identified in a human donor with ulcerative colitis or Crohn's disease, or a healthy co-twin of an affected twin (not recorded which). CDR3 protein: CASSSKRNSPLHF.